The TCR beta chain under discussion was sequenced for a study of blood T cell repertoires in COVID-19. Study as a whole: Acute and convalescent COVID-19 samples came from the United States, Italy and Spain. The cDNA or gDNA used as material had been derived from T cells, B-cell-depleted T cells, or PBMCs.

Per the original data handling: The assay estimated nucleated cells by amplifying reference gene primers. The assay was immunoSEQ multiplex PCR, and TCRdb's table has in-frame clones only and misses some. V and J calls and clone size are as listed in that table; D and trimming were resolved from the DNA. Of roughly 54,000 clones detected, less than 90% appear once; the ten largest clones hold 2.6%. Sequenced: peripheral blood. This TCR came from a man in his fifties or sixties with acute or convalescent COVID-19.

CDR3 amino acids: CASSVDMNTEAFF. The CDR3 nucleotides are TGTGCCAGCAGCGTAGACATGAACACTGAAGCTTTCTTT. The rearrangement uses TRBV9 and TRBJ1-1; D uncertain. The CDR3 has 13 residues. Trimming stripped 0 bases from V and 0 bases from J, with 3 bases between. Per germline, CDR1 SGDLS and CDR2 YYNGEE.